This TCR beta chain was obtained from a study of post-analysis software for immune sequencing data. Worth noting for this clonotype: Its antigen remains unidentified.

Presence of unique molecular identifiers characterized the TCR beta cDNA libraries. MiXCR was run by TCRdb on the PCR reads, yielding one entry per CDR3 protein. The table shows 350,000 to 450,000 distinct CDR3 sequences, with roughly 35% occurring only once. CDR3 size: 14 residues. V dropped 7 bases and J dropped 2 bases, with 12 bases sitting between them. Germline V CDR1 and CDR2: SGHRS, YFSETQ. Study-wide findings and caveats: Roughly 5 TRBV segments were significantly more frequent in patients than in controls. TRBV5-6, TRBV5-1 and TRBV20-1 were among these segments. Among multiple sclerosis patients, normalized Chao1 diversity was significantly below that of controls.

The sequenced sample consisted of blood. This clonotype was obtained from a girl aged 10 to 17 with multiple sclerosis. The chain has TRBV5-1 and TRBJ2-2, with D unclear. The CDR3 spells CASQSVANTGELFF. DNA of the CDR3: TGCGCCAGCCAGTCAGTCGCTAACACCGGGGAGCTGTTTTTT.